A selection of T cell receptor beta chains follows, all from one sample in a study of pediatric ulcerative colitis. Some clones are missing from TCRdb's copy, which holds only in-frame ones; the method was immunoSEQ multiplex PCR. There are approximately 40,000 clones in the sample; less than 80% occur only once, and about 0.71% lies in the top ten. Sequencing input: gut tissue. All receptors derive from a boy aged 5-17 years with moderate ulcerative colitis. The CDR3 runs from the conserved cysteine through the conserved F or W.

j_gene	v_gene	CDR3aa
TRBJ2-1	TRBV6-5	CASRTDYYNEQFF
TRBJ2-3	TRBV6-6	CASRRGHGTDTQYF
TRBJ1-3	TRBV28	CASSFSGGQVAIYF
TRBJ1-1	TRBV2	CASKARGQQNTEAFF
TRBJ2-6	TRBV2	CASSEEGSGANVLTF
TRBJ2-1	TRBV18	CASSKKTGNEQFF
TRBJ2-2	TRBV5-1	CASWAPGTATGELFF
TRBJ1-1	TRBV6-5	CASSYGPDREAFF
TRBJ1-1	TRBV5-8	CASSFPDRRGPEAFF
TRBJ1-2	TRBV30	CAWSPGEGYGYTF
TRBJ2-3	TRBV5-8	CASRPGAADTQYF
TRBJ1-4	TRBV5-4	CASSYGTLEKLFF
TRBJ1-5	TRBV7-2	CASSLEHYSNQPQHF
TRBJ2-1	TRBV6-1	CASSEFAGAEDSNEQFF
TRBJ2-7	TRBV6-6	CASSYPGVRFYEQYF